This T cell receptor beta chain was sequenced during a study of beta chain features in type 1 diabetes. General study findings and limits: Significant though moderate, a shortening of TCRB CDR3s appeared in all four CD4+ subsets of Type 1 diabetes patients.

The isolated RNA, all of it, was reverse transcribed, so expressed TCRB transcripts were what got sequenced. The repertoire was sequenced with immunoSEQ multiplex PCR; TCRdb's copy has only in-frame clones and lacks some. This repertoire shows about 160,000 clones, around 9% found once; its top ten account for about 0.75%. Each of the CD4+ naive, central memory, regulatory and stem cell-like memory populations was sorted via CD45RO/CCR7/CD25/CD127/CD95/CD27. The CDR3 has 15 residues. Germline assignment: CDR1 MNHEY and CDR2 SMNVEV (reference sequence). V lost 4 bases and J 2 bases, leaving 14 bases between the germline ends. This clone was found a few times. The antigen is not known.

This clonotype was obtained from a woman aged 25 to 39 with type 1 diabetes. The chain couples TRBV27 to TRBJ1-1; possible D gene TRBD1, 6 bases. Sample: central memory CD4+ T cells from blood. The CDR3 spells CASSSQQGFNTEAFF. In DNA, the CDR3 is TGTGCCAGCAGTTCACAACAGGGATTCAACACTGAAGCTTTCTTT.